This T cell receptor beta chain was obtained from a study of sequential checkpoint blockade in melanoma. For the study at large: Arm A got nivolumab then ipilimumab; arm B the reverse, 1:1. After both sequences, patients received maintenance nivolumab.

Noted treatment: randomized to nivolumab then ipilimumab (arm A) or the reverse (arm B). DNA-damaging chemotherapy had not been given to any patient beforehand. Sorted cells were live CD3+CD8+, lacking CD19 and CD56, from PBMCs. Clones were sequenced by immunoSEQ multiplex PCR, and TCRdb holds only the in-frame ones, with some missing. The table has 4,500 or so clones, 55% seen once. The length of the CDR3 is 16 residues. V was clipped by 2 bases and J by 7 bases, with 19 bases between them. The germline gives CDR1 SGHNT, CDR2 YYREEE (reference sequence). This TCR came from a human donor with melanoma. The sequenced sample was CD8+ T cells sorted from blood (inferred from file names), obtained from a patient given nivolumab and ipilimumab in sequence. The chain recombines TRBV5-4 with TRBJ2-1; a weak D match, TRBD2 (6 bases). Written as DNA, the CDR3 is TGTGCCAGCAGCTTTATGGGACTCATTGCGGGGAATGAGCAGTTCTTC. Its translation is CASSFMGLIAGNEQFF.